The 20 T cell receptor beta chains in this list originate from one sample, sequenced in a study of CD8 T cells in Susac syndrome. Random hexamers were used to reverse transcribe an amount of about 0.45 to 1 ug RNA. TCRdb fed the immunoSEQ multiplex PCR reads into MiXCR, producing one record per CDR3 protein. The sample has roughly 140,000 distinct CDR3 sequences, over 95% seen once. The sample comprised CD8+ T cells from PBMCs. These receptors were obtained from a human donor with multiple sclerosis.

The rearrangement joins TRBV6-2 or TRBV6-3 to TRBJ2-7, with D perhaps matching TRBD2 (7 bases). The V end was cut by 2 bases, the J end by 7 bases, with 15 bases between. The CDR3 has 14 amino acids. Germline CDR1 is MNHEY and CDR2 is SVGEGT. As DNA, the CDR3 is TGTGCCAGCAGTTACGCGTACGGGGGGCAAGAGCAGTACGTC. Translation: CASSYAYGGQEQYV.

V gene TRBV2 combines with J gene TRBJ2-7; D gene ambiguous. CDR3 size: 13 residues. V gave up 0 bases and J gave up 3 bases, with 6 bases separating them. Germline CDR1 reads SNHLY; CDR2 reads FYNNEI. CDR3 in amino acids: CASSEAVIYEQYV. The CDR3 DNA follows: TGTGCCAGCAGTGAAGCAGTTATCTACGAGCAGTACGTC.

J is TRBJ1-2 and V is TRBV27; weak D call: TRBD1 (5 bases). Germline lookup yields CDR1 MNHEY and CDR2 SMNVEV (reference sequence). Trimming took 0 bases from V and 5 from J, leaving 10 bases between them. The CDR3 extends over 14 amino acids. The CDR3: CASSLSAGQYGYTF. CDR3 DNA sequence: TGTGCCAGCAGTTTATCCGCCGGACAATATGGCTACACCTTC.

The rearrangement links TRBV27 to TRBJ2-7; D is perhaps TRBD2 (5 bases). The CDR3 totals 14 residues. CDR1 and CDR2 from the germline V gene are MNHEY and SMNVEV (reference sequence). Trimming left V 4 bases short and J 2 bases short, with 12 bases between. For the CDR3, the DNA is TGTGCCAGCAGTTACGAGGGTTACGCCTACGAGCAGTACTTC. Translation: CASSYEGYAYEQYF.

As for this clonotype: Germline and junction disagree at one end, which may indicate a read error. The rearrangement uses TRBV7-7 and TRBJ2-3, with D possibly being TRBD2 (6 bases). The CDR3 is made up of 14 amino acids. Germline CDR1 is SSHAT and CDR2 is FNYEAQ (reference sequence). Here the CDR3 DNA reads TGTGCTAGCAGCTCCAGCCCGGGGGCAGATACGCAGTATTTT. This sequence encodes CASSSSPGADTQYF.

The chain's CDR3 is CASSTAPYEQYF. The CDR3 coding sequence is TGTGCCAGCAGCACAGCCCCCTACGAGCAGTACTTC. The genes are TRBV7-6 and TRBJ2-7, with no clear D. V lost 5 bases to trimming and J lost 2 bases, with 7 bases between them. Germline V gives CDR1 SGHVS, CDR2 FNYEAQ. The CDR3 is 12 amino acids. The variable domain in full, with the rest retrieved from reference TRBV7-6 and TRBJ2-7, is GAGVSQSPRYKVTKRGQDVALRCDPISGHVSLYWYRQALGQGPEFLTYFNYEAQQDKSGLPNDRFSAERPEGSISTLTIQRTEQRDSAMYRCASSTAPYEQYFGPGTRLTVT.

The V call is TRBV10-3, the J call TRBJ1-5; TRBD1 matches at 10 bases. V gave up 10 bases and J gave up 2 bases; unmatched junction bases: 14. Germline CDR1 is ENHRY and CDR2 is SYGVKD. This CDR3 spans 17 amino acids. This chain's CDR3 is CATREGQGEWGNQPQHF. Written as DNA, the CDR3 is TGTGCCACTCGGGAAGGACAGGGGGAATGGGGCAATCAGCCCCAGCATTTT.

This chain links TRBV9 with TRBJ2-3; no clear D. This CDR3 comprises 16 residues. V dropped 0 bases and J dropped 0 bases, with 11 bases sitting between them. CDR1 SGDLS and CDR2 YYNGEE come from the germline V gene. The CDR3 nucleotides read TGTGCCAGCAGCGTAGAATCCCCCCCGAGCACAGATACGCAGTATTTT. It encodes CASSVESPPSTDTQYF.

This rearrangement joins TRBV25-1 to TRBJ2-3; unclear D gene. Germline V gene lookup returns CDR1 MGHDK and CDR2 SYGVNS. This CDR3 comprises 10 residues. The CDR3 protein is CAVEADTQYF. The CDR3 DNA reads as TGTGCAGTCGAGGCAGATACGCAGTATTTT.

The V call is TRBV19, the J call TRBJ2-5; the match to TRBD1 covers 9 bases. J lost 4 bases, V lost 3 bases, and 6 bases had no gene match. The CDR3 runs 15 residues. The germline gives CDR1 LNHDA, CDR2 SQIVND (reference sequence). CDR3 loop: CASSMGTGRGETQYF. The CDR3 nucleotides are TGTGCCAGTAGTATGGGGACAGGGAGGGGAGAGACCCAGTACTTC.

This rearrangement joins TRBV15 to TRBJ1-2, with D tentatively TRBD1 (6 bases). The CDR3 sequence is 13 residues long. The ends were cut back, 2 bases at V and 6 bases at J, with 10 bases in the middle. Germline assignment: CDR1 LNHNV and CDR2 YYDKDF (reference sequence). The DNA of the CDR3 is TGTGCCACCAGCAGAAGACAGGACAATGGCTACACCTTC. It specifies CATSRRQDNGYTF.

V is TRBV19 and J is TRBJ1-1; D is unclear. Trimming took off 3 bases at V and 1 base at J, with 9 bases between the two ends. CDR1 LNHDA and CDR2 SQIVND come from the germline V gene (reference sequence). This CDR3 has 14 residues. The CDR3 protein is CASSMRHPNTEAFF. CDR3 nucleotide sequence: TGTGCCAGTAGTATGAGGCACCCGAACACTGAAGCTTTCTTT. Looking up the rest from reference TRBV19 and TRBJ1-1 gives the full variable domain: DGGITQSPKYLFRKEGQNVTLSCEQNLNHDAMYWYRQDPGQGLRLIYYSQIVNDFQKGDIAEGYSVSREKKESFPLTVTSAQKNPTAFYLCASSMRHPNTEAFFGQGTRLTVV.

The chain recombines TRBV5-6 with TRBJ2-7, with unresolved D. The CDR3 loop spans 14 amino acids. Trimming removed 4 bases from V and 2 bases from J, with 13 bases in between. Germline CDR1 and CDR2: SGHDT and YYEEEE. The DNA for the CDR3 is TGTGCCAGCAGCAGCCGGGCCTCCCCCTACGAGCAGTACTTC. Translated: CASSSRASPYEQYF.

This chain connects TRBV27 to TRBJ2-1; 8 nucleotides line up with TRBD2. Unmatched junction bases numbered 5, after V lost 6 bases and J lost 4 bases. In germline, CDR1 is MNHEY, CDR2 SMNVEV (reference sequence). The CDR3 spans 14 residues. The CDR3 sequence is CASRPGRGYNEQFF. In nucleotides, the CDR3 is TGTGCCAGCAGGCCCGGGAGGGGTTACAATGAGCAGTTCTTC.

The CDR3 DNA follows: TGCGCCAGCAGCTTAAACGCGAAGGGGGCCAAAAACATTCAGTACTTC. This encodes CASSLNAKGAKNIQYF. This chain links TRBV5-1 with TRBJ2-4, with D maybe TRBD1 (5 bases). The CDR3 is 16 residues long. Trimming removed 2 bases at V and 1 base at J, with 13 bases between. Germline V gene data show CDR1 as SGHRS and CDR2 as YFSETQ.

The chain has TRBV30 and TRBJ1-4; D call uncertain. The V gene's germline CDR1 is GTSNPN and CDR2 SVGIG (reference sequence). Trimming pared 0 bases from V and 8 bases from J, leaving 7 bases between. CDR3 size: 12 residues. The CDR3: CAWSVPGEKLFF. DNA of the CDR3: TGTGCCTGGAGTGTGCCGGGCGAAAAACTGTTTTTT.

Written as DNA, the CDR3 is TGTGCCAGCAGCTCGTGGGGAAGGGAGCAGTACTTC. Its protein product is CASSSWGREQYF. The gene calls are TRBV13 and TRBJ2-7, with D uncertain. Germline V gene lookup returns CDR1 PRHDT and CDR2 FYEKMQ (reference sequence). The CDR3 spans 12 residues. The V gene lost 4 bases and the J gene lost 7 bases, with 11 bases spanning the gap. Supplemented by reference TRBV13 and TRBJ2-7, the full variable domain reads AAGVIQSPRHLIKEKRETATLKCYPIPRHDTVYWYQQGPGQDPQFLISFYEKMQSDKGSIPDRFSAQQFSDYHSELNMSSLELGDSALYFCASSSWGREQYFGPGTRLTVT.

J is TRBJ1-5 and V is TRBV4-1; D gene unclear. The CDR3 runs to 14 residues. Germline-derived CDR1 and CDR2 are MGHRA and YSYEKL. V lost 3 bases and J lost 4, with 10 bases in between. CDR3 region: CASSHLQRNQPQHF. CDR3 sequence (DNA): TGCGCCAGCAGCCACCTTCAAAGGAATCAGCCCCAGCATTTT.

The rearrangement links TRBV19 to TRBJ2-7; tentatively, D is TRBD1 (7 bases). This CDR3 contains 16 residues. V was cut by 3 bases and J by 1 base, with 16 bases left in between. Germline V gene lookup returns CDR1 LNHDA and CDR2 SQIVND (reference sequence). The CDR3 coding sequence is TGTGCCAGTAGTATTGTTTGGGAGGACAGGTCCTACGAGCAGTACTTC. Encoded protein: CASSIVWEDRSYEQYF.

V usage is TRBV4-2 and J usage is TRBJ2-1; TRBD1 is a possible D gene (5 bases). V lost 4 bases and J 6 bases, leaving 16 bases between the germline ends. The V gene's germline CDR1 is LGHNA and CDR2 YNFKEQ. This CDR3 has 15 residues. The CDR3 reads CASSRTGNGLNEQFF. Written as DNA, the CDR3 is TGTGCCAGCAGCCGTACAGGAAACGGCCTCAATGAGCAGTTCTTC.